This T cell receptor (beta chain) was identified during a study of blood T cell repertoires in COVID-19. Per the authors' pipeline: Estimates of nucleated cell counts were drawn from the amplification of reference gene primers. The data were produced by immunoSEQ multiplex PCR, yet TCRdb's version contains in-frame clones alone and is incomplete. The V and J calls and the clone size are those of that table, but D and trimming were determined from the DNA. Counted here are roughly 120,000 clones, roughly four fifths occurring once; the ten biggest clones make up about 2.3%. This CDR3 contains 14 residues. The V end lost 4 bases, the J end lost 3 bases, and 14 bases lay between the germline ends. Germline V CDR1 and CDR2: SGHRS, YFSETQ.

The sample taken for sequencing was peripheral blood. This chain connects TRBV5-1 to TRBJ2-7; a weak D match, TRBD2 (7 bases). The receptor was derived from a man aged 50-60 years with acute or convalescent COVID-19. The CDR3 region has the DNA TGCGCCAGCAGCGCCGGGGGGCTTCTCTACGAGCAGTACTTC. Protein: CASSAGGLLYEQYF.